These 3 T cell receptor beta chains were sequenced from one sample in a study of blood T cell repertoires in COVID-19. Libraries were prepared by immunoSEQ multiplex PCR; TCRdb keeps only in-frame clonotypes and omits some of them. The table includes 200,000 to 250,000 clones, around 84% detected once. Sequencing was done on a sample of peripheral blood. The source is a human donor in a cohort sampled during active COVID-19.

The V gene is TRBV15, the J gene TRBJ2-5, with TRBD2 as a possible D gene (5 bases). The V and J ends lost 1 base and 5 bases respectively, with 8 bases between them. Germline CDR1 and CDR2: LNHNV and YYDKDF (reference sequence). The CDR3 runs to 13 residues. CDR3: CATSRAGFETQYF. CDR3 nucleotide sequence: TGTGCCACCAGCAGAGCGGGATTTGAGACCCAGTACTTC.

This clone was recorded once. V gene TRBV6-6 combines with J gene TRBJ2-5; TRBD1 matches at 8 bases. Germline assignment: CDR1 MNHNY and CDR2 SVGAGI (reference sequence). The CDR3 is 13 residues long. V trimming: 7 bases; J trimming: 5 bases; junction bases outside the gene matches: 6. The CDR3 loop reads CASTRGRWETQYF. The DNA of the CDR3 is TGTGCCAGCACCAGGGGGCGGTGGGAGACCCAGTACTTC.

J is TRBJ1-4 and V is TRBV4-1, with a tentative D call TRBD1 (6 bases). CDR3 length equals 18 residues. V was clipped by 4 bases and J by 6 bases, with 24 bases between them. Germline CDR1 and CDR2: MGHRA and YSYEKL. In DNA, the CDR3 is TGCGCCAGCAGCCTAGAAATCCCGATAACAGGGCAGTATGAAAAACTGTTTTTT. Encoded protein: CASSLEIPITGQYEKLFF.